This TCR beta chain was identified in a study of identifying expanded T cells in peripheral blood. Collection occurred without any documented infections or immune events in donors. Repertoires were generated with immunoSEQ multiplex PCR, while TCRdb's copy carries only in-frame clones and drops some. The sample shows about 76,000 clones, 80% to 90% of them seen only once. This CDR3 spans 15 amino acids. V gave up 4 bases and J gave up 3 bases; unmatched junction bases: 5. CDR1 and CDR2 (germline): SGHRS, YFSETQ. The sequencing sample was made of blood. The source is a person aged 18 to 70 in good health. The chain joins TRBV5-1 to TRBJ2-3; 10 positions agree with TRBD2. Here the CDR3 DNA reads TGCGCCAGCAGCGCAACTAGCGGGAAAACAGATACGCAGTATTTT. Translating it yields CASSATSGKTDTQYF.